This T cell receptor (beta chain) was identified in a study of cytomegalovirus exposure and HLA in healthy donors. Study-level findings and limits: Segments of the TCR beta V type were, in most cases, productive about 87% or about 30% of the time in an earlier analysis. DRB1 showed the most TCR associations and HLA-C the fewest in a later analysis, as rates varied by HLA locus. Follow-up analysis later connected one missense variant in DCLRE1C with trimming of TCR beta V- and J-genes.

It was with 60 Vbeta and 13 Jbeta primers that the PCR ran. Some clones are missing from TCRdb's copy, which holds only in-frame ones; the method was immunoSEQ multiplex PCR. The sample records some 85,000 clones, 60% to 85% being singletons. The CDR3 runs 11 residues. V lost 6 bases to trimming and J lost 4 bases, with 7 bases between them. Germline loops: CDR1 MNHNS, CDR2 SASEGT. A word on this clone: The antigen is not known.

This receptor was obtained from a woman aged 40 to 50 in good health and CMV-seropositive. Sequenced: PBMCs. This rearrangement joins TRBV6-1 to TRBJ2-7; D gene unclear. The CDR3 loop reads CASSDFYEQYF. DNA for the CDR3: TGTGCCAGCAGCGACTTTTACGAGCAGTACTTC.